The clone carrying this T cell receptor (beta chain) has at least ten counts. Germline V lookup: CDR1 MDHEN, CDR2 SYDVKM. This CDR3 contains 14 residues. The J segment lost 6 bases and the V segment lost 5 bases, leaving 7 bases of the junction unmatched. Time point denoted: newly diagnosed GD, antithyroid drugs for less than 3 months. The TCR library was made from RNA that had been extracted from PBMCs in TRIzol. These data originate in a study of regulatory T cells in long-lasting Graves disease. HTBI primers from iRepertoire and Arm-PCR of CDR3 regions yielded the TCR beta libraries. Each CDR3 protein is one row after TCRdb ran MiXCR on the multiplex PCR reads. Of 400,000 to 500,000 distinct CDR3 sequences detected, 16% appear once; the ten largest clones hold about 25%. These same records also appear under a second study, on T cells in Graves' hyperthyroidism and ophthalmopathy.

The chain recombines TRBV28 with TRBJ2-1, with TRBD2 matching 7 bases. The starting material was peripheral blood mononuclear cells (PBMCs), obtained at new diagnosis, from a patient treated with antithyroid drugs. The TCR was taken from a woman under 30 with Graves disease. Here the CDR3 DNA reads TGTGCCAGCAGTGGAGCGGGATTTGGCAATGAGCAGTTCTTC. This translates into CASSGAGFGNEQFF.